This T cell receptor beta chain was profiled in a study of breast tumors, draining lymph nodes, adjacent tissues. The CDR3 runs to 17 residues. CDR1 is MNHEY, CDR2 SMNVEV, per germline (reference sequence). Trimming removed 6 bases at V and 7 bases at J, with 28 bases between. Using its own MiXCR run on the multiplex PCR reads, TCRdb lists one record per CDR3 protein. This table has fewer than 200,000 distinct CDR3 sequences, roughly a third appearing once. Overall study results and limits: That most tumor T cells come from lymph nodes remained unproven. Compared with basal-like, luminal-like tumors shared significantly more repertoire with nontumor tissue. The data were judged consistent with most tumor T cells coming from lymph node and expanding in tumor. Tumors had less TCR diversity than lymph nodes, more than nontumor tissue.

This clonotype has a handful of counts. What it binds is not known. Axillary draining lymph nodes of breast cancer patients supplied the node samples. The source of this sequence is a female donor with breast cancer. Some clones in this sample may be carry-over from other donors' samples. The sample taken for sequencing was axillary lymph node tissue. The chain combines TRBV27 with TRBJ2-7; possibly TRBD2 for D (6 bases). In nucleotides, the CDR3 is TGTGCCAGCAGCCCTGGATTTAGGACGGGAGAGATGGGGGAGCAGTACTTC. This encodes CASSPGFRTGEMGEQYF.